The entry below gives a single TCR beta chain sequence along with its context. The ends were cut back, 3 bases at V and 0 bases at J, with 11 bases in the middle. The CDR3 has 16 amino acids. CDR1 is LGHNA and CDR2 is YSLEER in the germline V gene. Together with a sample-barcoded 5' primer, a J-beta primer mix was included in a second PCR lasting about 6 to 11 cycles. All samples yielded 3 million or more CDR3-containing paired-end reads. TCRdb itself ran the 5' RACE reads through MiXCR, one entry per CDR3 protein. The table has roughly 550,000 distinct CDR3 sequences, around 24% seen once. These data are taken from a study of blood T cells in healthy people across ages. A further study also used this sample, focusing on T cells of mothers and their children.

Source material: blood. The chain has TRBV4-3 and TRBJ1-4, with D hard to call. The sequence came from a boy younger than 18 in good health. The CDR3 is CASSQRGGATNEKLFF. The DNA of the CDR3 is TGCGCCAGCAGCCAGAGAGGTGGAGCAACTAATGAAAAACTGTTTTTT.